This T cell receptor beta chain came from a study of T cells in localized non-small cell lung cancer. Note on this clone: The antigen is not known.

General study findings and limits: Sequencing involved a lone tumor region, leaving heterogeneity possible. Greater T cell density in blood accompanied longer overall survival. Median approximately 50 top-100 tumor clones were shared with paired adjacent lung. Uninvolved adjacent lung had the highest recorded T cell clonality, with tumor below it.

Assay: immunoSEQ multiplex PCR; the TCRdb copy retains only in-frame clones and omits some. The sample has over 30,000 clones, just over 85% seen once; the top ten hold less than 5%. CDR1 SGHAT and CDR2 FQNNGV come from the germline V gene. There are 13 residues in the CDR3. The V end lost 0 bases, the J end lost 4 bases, and 6 bases lay between the germline ends. The source is a male donor at least 60 years old with stage III lung adenocarcinoma. The sample consisted of peripheral blood, taken before any cancer treatment. The rearrangement joins TRBV11-2 to TRBJ1-2; D uncertain. CDR3 sequence (DNA): TGTGCCAGCAGCTTAGATTCCAGCTATGGCTACACCTTC. It codes for CASSLDSSYGYTF.